The clone carrying this T cell receptor (beta chain) was recorded once. An end of the junction does not agree with germline; a read error may underlie this. In the source study's methods: Amplification from reference gene primers served as the basis for estimated nucleated cell counts. Some clones are missing from TCRdb's copy, which holds only in-frame ones; the method was immunoSEQ multiplex PCR. That table furnishes V, J and clone size, whereas the DNA furnished D and trimming. The table records some 260,000 clones, under 90% of them present only once. These data are taken from a study of blood T cell repertoires in COVID-19. Looking at the study overall: In each case, the material was cDNA or gDNA derived from T cells, B-cell-depleted T cells, or PBMCs.

The receptor's source is a man aged 35-49 years who had recovered from COVID-19. The sequencing sample was made of PBMCs or T cells enriched from blood (not recorded which).

This chain's CDR3 is CASSPRFDRGYWNSEAFF. As DNA, the CDR3 is TGTGCCAGCAGCCCGCGTTTTGACAGGGGCTATTGGAACTCTGAAGCTTTCTTT. The rearrangement links TRBV7-8 to TRBJ1-1; 8 nucleotides line up with TRBD1. The CDR3 spans 18 residues. Germline V lookup: CDR1 SGHVS, CDR2 FQNEAQ.